Given below is one T cell receptor beta chain in context. The CDR3 runs to 14 residues. The germline gives CDR1 SGHRS, CDR2 YFSETQ. V was clipped by 2 bases and J by 8 bases, with 16 bases between them. Generated by immunoSEQ multiplex PCR, the TCRdb table keeps only in-frame clones and is missing some. Altogether approximately 100,000 clones are present, approximately 85% being singletons, with the ten largest covering over 2%. This specimen comes from a study of blood T cell repertoires in COVID-19. Sample: peripheral blood. The sequence was obtained from a human donor in a cohort sampled during active COVID-19. This sequence joins TRBV5-1 and TRBJ1-2; perhaps TRBD1 as D (5 bases). Here the CDR3 DNA reads TGCGCCAGCAGCTTAAGCCGGGACTACGGAGGCTACACCTTC. This translates into CASSLSRDYGGYTF.